What follows are 6 T cell receptor beta chains derived from one specimen sequenced in a study of cytomegalovirus exposure and HLA in healthy donors. The PCR ran on 60 Vbeta and 13 Jbeta primers. Data came from immunoSEQ multiplex PCR; TCRdb stores just in-frame clones and leaves some out. The table records approximately 50,000 clones, 65% to 90% of them present only once. Sequenced sample: PBMCs. The receptors come from a man aged 30-40 years in good health and CMV-seronegative.

DNA for the CDR3: TGTGCCAGCAGGACAGGGACTGGGCAGCCCCAGCATTTT. Its translation is CASRTGTGQPQHF. The chain employs TRBV27 and TRBJ1-5; 7 bases fit TRBD1. The CDR3 spans 13 residues. V trimming: 6 bases; J trimming: 7 bases; junction bases outside the gene matches: 6. Germline lookup yields CDR1 MNHEY and CDR2 SMNVEV (reference sequence).

The V gene is TRBV6-5, the J gene TRBJ1-5; perhaps TRBD1 as D (5 bases). There are 13 residues in the CDR3. V was cut by 6 bases and J by 9 bases, with 15 bases left in between. Germline loops: CDR1 MNHEY, CDR2 SVGAGI. In DNA, the CDR3 is TGTGCCAGCAGCGGGCAGGGTAAAGGGCCCCAGCATTTT. It translates to CASSGQGKGPQHF.

This clone was observed a single time. The chain uses TRBV7-9 and TRBJ2-1, with TRBD2 matching 11 bases. Looked up from germline, CDR1 is SEHNR and CDR2 is FQNEAQ (reference sequence). The ends lost 1 base at V and 6 bases at J; junction bases unmatched: 2. This CDR3 is 15 amino acids long. The CDR3: CASSLDLAGGNEQFF. CDR3 DNA: TGTGCCAGCAGCTTAGACCTAGCGGGGGGCAATGAGCAGTTCTTC.

This clone was recorded once. This chain links TRBV7-6 with TRBJ1-3; D is ambiguous. Trimming stripped 4 bases from V and 0 bases from J, with 10 bases between. The CDR3 is 15 residues long. Germline lookup yields CDR1 SGHVS and CDR2 FNYEAQ. In nucleotides, the CDR3 is TGTGCCAGCAGCTCTACAGCAAGCTCTGGAAACACCATATATTTT. Amino acid sequence: CASSSTASSGNTIYF.

The chain is built from TRBV29-1 and TRBJ2-5; a possible D gene is TRBD2 (6 bases). Germline-derived CDR1 and CDR2 are SQVTM and ANQGSEA. Trimming shortened V by 3 bases and J by 4 bases, and 15 bases separated the two germline ends. The length of the CDR3 is 14 residues. CDR3 in DNA: TGCAGCGTTGAGGTGACTAGAAGCCGAGAGACCCAGTACTTC. Translated, it gives CSVEVTRSRETQYF.

The rearrangement links TRBV4-1 to TRBJ2-7; D possibly corresponds to TRBD1 (6 bases). The CDR3 contains 16 residues. Germline V lookup: CDR1 MGHRA, CDR2 YSYEKL. The V end lost 1 base, the J end lost 2 bases, and 15 bases lay between the germline ends. CDR3: CASSQGVRGSAYEQYF. The CDR3 DNA is TGCGCCAGCAGCCAAGGGGTCAGGGGATCAGCCTACGAGCAGTACTTC.